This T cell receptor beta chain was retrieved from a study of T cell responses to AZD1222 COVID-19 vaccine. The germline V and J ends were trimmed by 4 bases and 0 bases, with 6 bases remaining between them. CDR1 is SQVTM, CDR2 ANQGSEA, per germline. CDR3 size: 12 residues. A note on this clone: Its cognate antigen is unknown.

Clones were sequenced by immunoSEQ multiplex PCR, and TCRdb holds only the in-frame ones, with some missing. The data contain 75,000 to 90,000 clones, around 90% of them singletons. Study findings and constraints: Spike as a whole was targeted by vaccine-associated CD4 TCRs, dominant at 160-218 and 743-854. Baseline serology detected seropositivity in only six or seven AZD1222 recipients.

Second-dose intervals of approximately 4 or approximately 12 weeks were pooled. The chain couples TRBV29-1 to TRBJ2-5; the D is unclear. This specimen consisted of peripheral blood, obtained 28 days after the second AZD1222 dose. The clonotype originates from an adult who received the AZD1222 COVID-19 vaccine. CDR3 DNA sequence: TGCAGCGTTGTGGGCAACCAAGAGACCCAGTACTTC. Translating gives CSVVGNQETQYF.